This TCR beta chain stems from a study of cytomegalovirus exposure and HLA in healthy donors. As for the study in general: A subsequent analysis stated that the 100 to 150 validation repertoires were run on the same platform as the approximately 700 first-cohort repertoires.

Some clones are missing from TCRdb's copy, which holds only in-frame ones; the method was immunoSEQ multiplex PCR. The repertoire holds around 91,000 clones, with approximately 93% as singletons. Whole-study results and caveats: According to the study, roughly 180 TCR beta chains were cytomegalovirus-associated. Rare TCR sequences dominated, though some public TCRs recurred in many donors.

The V gene lost 4 bases and the J gene lost 3 bases, with 19 bases spanning the gap. CDR3 length equals 16 residues. CDR1 MDHEN and CDR2 SYDVKM come from the germline V gene. It was the roughly 120-subject validation cohort, separate from the roughly 700-subject first cohort, to which the donors belonged. A remark on this clone: Its antigen is still unknown.

Material for sequencing was PBMCs. This chain uses TRBV28 with TRBJ2-7, with D possibly matching TRBD2 (6 bases). The source of this sequence is a woman aged 25 to 39 in good health and CMV-seropositive. The CDR3 DNA sequence: TGTGCCAGCAGTTCCGCCCCCTATCGGGGGAACTACGAGCAGTACTTC. The encoded protein is CASSSAPYRGNYEQYF.